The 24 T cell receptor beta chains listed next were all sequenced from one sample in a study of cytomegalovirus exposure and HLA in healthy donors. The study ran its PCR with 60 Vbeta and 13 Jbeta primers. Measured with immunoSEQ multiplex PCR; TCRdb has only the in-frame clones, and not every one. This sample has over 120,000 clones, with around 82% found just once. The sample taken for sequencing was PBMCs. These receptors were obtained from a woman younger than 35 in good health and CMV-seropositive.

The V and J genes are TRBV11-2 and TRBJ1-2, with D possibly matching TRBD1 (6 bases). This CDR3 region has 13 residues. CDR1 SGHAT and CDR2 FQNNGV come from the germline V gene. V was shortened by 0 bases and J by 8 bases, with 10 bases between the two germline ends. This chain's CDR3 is CASSLETGWGYTF. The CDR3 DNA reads TGTGCCAGCAGCTTAGAAACAGGGTGGGGCTACACCTTC.

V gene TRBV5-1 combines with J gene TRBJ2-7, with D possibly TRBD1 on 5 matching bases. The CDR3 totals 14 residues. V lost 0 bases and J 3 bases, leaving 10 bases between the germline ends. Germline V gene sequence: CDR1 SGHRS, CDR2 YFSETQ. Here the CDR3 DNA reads TGCGCCAGCAGCTTGGGGCAGGGAATCTACGAGCAGTACTTC. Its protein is CASSLGQGIYEQYF.

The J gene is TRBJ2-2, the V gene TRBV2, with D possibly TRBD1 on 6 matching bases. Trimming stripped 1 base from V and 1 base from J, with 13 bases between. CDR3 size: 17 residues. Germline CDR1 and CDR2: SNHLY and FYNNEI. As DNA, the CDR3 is TGTGCCAGCAGTGAAGATGTAACAGGGCAGAACACCGGGGAGCTGTTTTTT. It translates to CASSEDVTGQNTGELFF.

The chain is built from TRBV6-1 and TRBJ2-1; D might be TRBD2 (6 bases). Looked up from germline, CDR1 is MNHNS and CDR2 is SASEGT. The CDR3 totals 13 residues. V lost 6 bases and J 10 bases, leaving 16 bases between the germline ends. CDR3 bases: TGTGCCAGCAGCCAGGGACTGTCAAGGGAGCAGTTCTTC. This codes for CASSQGLSREQFF.

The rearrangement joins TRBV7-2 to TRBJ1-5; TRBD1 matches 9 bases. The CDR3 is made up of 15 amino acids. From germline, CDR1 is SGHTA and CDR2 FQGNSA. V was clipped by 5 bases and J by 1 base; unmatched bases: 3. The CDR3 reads CASSQGTGSNQPQHF. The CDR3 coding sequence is TGTGCCAGCAGCCAAGGGACAGGGAGCAATCAGCCCCAGCATTTT.

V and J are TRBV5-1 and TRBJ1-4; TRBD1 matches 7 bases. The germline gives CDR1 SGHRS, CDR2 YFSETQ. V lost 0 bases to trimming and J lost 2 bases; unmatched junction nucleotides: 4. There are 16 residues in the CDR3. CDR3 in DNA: TGCGCCAGCAGCTTGGAACCGACAGGGACTAATGAAAAACTGTTTTTT. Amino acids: CASSLEPTGTNEKLFF.

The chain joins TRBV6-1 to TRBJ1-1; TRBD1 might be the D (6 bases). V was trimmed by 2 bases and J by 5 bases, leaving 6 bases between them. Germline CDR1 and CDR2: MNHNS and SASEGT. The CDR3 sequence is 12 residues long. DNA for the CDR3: TGTGCCAGCAGTGAAAGGGGGACTGAAGCTTTCTTT. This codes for CASSERGTEAFF.

CDR3 sequence reads: CASSPQGSYNSPLHF. The DNA for the CDR3 is TGTGCCAGCTCACCCCAGGGATCCTATAATTCACCCCTCCACTTT. This rearrangement joins TRBV18 to TRBJ1-6, with TRBD1 as a possible D gene (5 bases). The CDR3 contains 15 residues. The V end lost 3 bases, the J end lost 1 base, and 7 bases lay between the germline ends. CDR1 and CDR2 from the germline V gene are KGHSH and LQKENI.

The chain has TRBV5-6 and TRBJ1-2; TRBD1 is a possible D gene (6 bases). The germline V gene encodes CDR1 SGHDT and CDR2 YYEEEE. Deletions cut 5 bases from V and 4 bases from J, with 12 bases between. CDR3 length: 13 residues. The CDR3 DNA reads TGTGCCAGCAGAAACAGGGTCCCCTATGGCTACACCTTC. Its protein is CASRNRVPYGYTF.

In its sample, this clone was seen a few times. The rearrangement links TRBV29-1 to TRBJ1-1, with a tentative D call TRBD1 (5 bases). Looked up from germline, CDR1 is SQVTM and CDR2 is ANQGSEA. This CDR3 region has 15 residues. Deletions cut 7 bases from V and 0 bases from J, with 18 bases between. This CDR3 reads CSAADGGRVNTEAFF. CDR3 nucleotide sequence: TGCAGCGCCGCTGACGGGGGACGGGTGAACACTGAAGCTTTCTTT.

Here the CDR3 DNA reads TGTGCCAGCAGCGTAGTACAGGACTATGGCTACACCTTC. Encoded protein: CASSVVQDYGYTF. The chain carries TRBV9 and TRBJ1-2; perhaps TRBD1 as D (5 bases). The ends were cut back, 0 bases at V and 3 bases at J, with 6 bases in the middle. This CDR3 is 13 amino acids long. Per germline, CDR1 SGDLS and CDR2 YYNGEE.

The CDR3 loop reads CASSFDRGVEKLFF. The CDR3 coding sequence is TGCGCCAGCAGCTTCGACAGGGGGGTGGAAAAACTGTTTTTT. The chain is built from TRBV5-1 and TRBJ1-4, with 9 bases aligning to TRBD1. Germline CDR1 reads SGHRS; CDR2 reads YFSETQ. This CDR3 spans 14 amino acids. V lost 2 bases and J lost 8; bases outside the gene matches: 4.

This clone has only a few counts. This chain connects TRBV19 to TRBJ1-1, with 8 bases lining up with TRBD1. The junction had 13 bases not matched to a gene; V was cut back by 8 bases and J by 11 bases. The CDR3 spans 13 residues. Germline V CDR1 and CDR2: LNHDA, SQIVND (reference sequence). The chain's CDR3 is CASLESRQGLAFF. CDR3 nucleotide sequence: TGTGCCAGTCTTGAAAGCCGACAGGGGTTGGCTTTCTTT.

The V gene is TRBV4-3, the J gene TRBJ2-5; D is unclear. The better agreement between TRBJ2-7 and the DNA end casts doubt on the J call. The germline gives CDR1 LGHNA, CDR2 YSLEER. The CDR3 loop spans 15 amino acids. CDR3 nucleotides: TGCGCCAGCAGCCAAGATTGGAAGGAGTCCTACGAGCAGTACTTC. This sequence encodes CASSQDWKESYEQYF.

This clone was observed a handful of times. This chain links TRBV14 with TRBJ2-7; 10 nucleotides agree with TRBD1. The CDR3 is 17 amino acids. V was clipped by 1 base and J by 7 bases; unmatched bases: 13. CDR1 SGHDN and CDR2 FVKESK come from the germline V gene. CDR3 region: CASSQVRSDRGTREQYF. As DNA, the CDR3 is TGTGCCAGCAGCCAAGTGAGATCGGACAGGGGGACTAGGGAGCAGTACTTC.

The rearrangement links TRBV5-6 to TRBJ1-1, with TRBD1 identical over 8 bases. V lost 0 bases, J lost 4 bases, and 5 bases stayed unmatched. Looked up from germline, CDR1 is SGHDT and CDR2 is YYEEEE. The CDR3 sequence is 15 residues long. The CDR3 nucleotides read TGTGCCAGCAGCTTGGTCTCAGGGGGCAGCACTGAAGCTTTCTTT. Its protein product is CASSLVSGGSTEAFF.

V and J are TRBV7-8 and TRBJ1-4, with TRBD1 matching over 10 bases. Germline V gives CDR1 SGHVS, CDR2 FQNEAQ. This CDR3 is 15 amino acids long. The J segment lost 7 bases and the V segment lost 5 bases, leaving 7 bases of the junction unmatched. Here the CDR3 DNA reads TGTGCCAGCAGCGTCCAGGGACAGGGGATTGAAAAACTGTTTTTT. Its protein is CASSVQGQGIEKLFF.

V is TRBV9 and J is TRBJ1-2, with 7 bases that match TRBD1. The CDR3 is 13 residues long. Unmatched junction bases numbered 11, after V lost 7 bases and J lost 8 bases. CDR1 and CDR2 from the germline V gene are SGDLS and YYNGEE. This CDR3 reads CASAPDRANGYTF. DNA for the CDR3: TGTGCCAGCGCACCCGACAGGGCGAACGGCTACACCTTC.

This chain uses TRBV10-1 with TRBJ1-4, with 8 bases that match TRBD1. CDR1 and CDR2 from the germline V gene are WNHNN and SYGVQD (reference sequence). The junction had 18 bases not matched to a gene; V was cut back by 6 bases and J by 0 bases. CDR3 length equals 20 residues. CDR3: CASRHAPRTGMSTTNEKLFF. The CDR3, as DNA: TGCGCCAGCAGGCACGCCCCGAGGACAGGGATGTCGACAACTAATGAAAAACTGTTTTTT.

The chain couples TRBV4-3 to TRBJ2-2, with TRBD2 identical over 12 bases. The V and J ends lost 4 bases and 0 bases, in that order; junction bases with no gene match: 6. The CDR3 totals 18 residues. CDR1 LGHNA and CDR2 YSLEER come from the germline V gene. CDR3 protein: CASSPTSGGPSNTGELFF. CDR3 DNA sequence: TGCGCCAGCAGCCCCACTAGCGGGGGGCCTTCGAACACCGGGGAGCTGTTTTTT.

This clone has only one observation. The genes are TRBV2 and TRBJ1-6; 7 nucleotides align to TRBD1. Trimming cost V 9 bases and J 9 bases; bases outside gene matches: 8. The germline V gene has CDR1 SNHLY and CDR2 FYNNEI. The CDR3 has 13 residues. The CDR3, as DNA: TGTGCCAGTATTCCGACAGGGATTTCACCCCTCCACTTT. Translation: CASIPTGISPLHF. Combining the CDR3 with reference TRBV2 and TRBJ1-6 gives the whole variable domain EPEVTQTPSHQVTQMGQEVILRCVPISNHLYFYWYRQILGQKVEFLVSFYNNEISEKSEIFDDQFSVERPDGSNFTLKIRSTKLEDSAMYFCASIPTGISPLHFGNGTRLTVT.

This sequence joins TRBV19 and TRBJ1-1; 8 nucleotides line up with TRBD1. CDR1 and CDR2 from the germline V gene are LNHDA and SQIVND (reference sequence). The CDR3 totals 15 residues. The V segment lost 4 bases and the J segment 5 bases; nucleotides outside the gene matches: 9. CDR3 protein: CASSRDRGGGTEAFF. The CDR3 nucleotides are TGTGCCAGTAGTAGAGACAGGGGCGGAGGAACTGAAGCTTTCTTT.

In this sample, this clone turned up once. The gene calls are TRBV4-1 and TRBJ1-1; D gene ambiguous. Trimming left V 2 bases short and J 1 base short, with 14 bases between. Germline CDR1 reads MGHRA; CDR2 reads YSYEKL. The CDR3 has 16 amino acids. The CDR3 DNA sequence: TGCGCCAGCAGCCAATCCGTTCCCAGGCCGAACACTGAAGCTTTCTTT. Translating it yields CASSQSVPRPNTEAFF.

The CDR3 loop is CASTQTVQETQYF. DNA for the CDR3: TGTGCCAGCACTCAGACAGTACAAGAGACCCAGTACTTC. The chain uses TRBV2 and TRBJ2-5, with D possibly being TRBD1 (5 bases). The CDR3 totals 13 residues. CDR1 SNHLY and CDR2 FYNNEI come from the germline V gene. Trimming took 7 bases from V and 2 from J, leaving 11 bases between them.